Detailed here is one T cell receptor beta chain. This CDR3 region has 16 residues. The junction had 6 bases not matched to a gene; V was cut back by 5 bases and J by 0 bases. Germline CDR1 reads SQVTM; CDR2 reads ANQGSEA. The data were obtained in a study of blood T cell repertoires in COVID-19. Clones were sequenced by immunoSEQ multiplex PCR, and TCRdb holds only the in-frame ones, with some missing. The profile shows about 300,000 clones, approximately 86% of them singletons. The chain combines TRBV29-1 with TRBJ2-6, with 8 bases lining up with TRBD1. Sequencing was carried out using PBMCs or T cells enriched from blood (not recorded which). The TCR was taken from a woman aged 18-29 years who had recovered from COVID-19. CDR3 nucleotide sequence: TGCAGCGTTTGGGACAGGCGGAGCTCTGGGGCCAACGTCCTGACTTTC. The encoded protein is CSVWDRRSSGANVLTF.